The next 14 T cell receptor beta chains were all read from a single sample in a study of cytomegalovirus exposure and HLA in healthy donors. With 60 Vbeta and 13 Jbeta primers, the PCR was carried out. The data were produced by immunoSEQ multiplex PCR, yet TCRdb's version contains in-frame clones alone and is incomplete. The sample records 100,000 or so clones, about 66% being singletons. The specimen sequenced was PBMCs. The receptors come from a man aged 25 to 45 in good health and CMV-seronegative.

This rearrangement joins TRBV4-1 to TRBJ1-4; weak D call: TRBD1 (6 bases). Looked up from germline, CDR1 is MGHRA and CDR2 is YSYEKL. The CDR3 totals 15 residues. The V and J ends lost 4 bases and 1 base respectively, with 10 bases between them. The chain's CDR3 is CASSRIRGTNEKLFF. The CDR3 coding sequence is TGCGCCAGCAGCCGCATCAGGGGAACTAATGAAAAACTGTTTTTT.

CDR3 DNA sequence: TGTGCCTGGATCCCGGGACAGGGGGCTGCAGATACGCAGTATTTT. As protein: CAWIPGQGAADTQYF. The chain carries TRBV30 and TRBJ2-3, with 12 bases fitting TRBD1. The CDR3 is 15 amino acids. V dropped 4 bases and J dropped 4; count of bases not matched to a gene: 6. Germline CDR1 is GTSNPN and CDR2 is SVGIG (reference sequence).

This chain connects TRBV27 to TRBJ1-2; TRBD1 matches 9 bases. In germline, CDR1 is MNHEY, CDR2 SMNVEV (reference sequence). The CDR3 runs 15 residues. The V and J ends lost 6 bases and 8 bases, in that order; junction bases with no gene match: 13. The CDR3 DNA reads as TGTGCCAGCAGGGAAACGGGACAGGGAGGCTACGGCTACACCTTC. Translation gives CASRETGQGGYGYTF.

Turning to this clone: At one boundary the junction diverges from the germline segment, which might be a read error. The V gene is TRBV19, the J gene TRBJ2-7; possible D gene TRBD2, 7 bases. The CDR3 contains 12 residues. Germline CDR1 LNHDA, CDR2 SQIVND (reference sequence). CDR3 in amino acids: CAGRGRGYEQYF. The CDR3 region has the DNA TGTGCCGGTAGGGGGAGGGGGTACGAGCAGTACTTC. Full variable domain (rest looked up from reference TRBV19 and TRBJ2-7): DGGITQSPKYLFRKEGQNVTLSCEQNLNHDAMYWYRQDPGQGLRLIYYSQIVNDFQKGDIAEGYSVSREKKESFPLTVTSAQKNPTAFYLCAGRGRGYEQYFGPGTRLTVT.

The J gene is TRBJ2-1, the V gene TRBV5-1; TRBD2 matches at 8 bases. Germline CDR1 SGHRS, CDR2 YFSETQ. The trim removed 7 bases at V and 10 bases at J, leaving 19 bases unmatched. The CDR3 is 16 residues long. The CDR3 DNA reads as TGCGCCAGCTCCCCTCCCGGGGCGGGGGGTTATTTGGAGCAGTTCTTC. Protein: CASSPPGAGGYLEQFF.

With respect to this clone: In the same sample, other DNA sequences code for this CDR3. The chain recombines TRBV30 with TRBJ1-5; 7 nucleotides match TRBD1. The junction had 3 bases not matched to a gene; V was cut back by 3 bases and J by 4 bases. CDR1 is GTSNPN and CDR2 is SVGIG in the germline V gene (reference sequence). The CDR3 extends over 13 amino acids. CDR3 nucleotides: TGTGCCTGGAGCCTACAGGGGAATCAGCCCCAGCATTTT. Protein: CAWSLQGNQPQHF. Using reference TRBV30 and TRBJ1-5 for the parts outside the CDR3, the full variable domain is SQTIHQWPATLVQPVGSPLSLECTVEGTSNPNLYWYRQAAGRGLQLLFYSVGIGQISSEVPQNLSASRPQDRQFILSSKKLLLSDSGFYLCAWSLQGNQPQHFGDGTRLSIL.

The chain couples TRBV6-5 to TRBJ1-5; 7 bases are shared with TRBD1. Germline V lookup: CDR1 MNHEY, CDR2 SVGAGI. Germline trimming cut 4 bases from V and 2 bases from J; bases unmatched to any gene: 2. The CDR3 loop spans 14 amino acids. The CDR3 is CASSFGQGNQPQHF. The CDR3 nucleotides read TGTGCCAGCAGTTTCGGACAGGGCAATCAGCCCCAGCATTTT.

The rearrangement links TRBV7-8 to TRBJ1-1; perhaps TRBD1 as D (6 bases). V was shortened by 5 bases and J by 5 bases, with 18 bases between the two germline ends. Germline CDR1 SGHVS, CDR2 FQNEAQ. The CDR3 spans 15 residues. CDR3 loop: CASSPHRVVGTEAFF. CDR3 in DNA: TGTGCCAGCAGCCCTCACAGGGTGGTAGGAACTGAAGCTTTCTTT.

The rearrangement joins TRBV7-9 to TRBJ2-3, with TRBD1 identical over 8 bases. CDR1 is SEHNR and CDR2 is FQNEAQ in the germline V gene (reference sequence). J gave up 3 bases and V 1 base, and 3 bases lay outside the gene matches. This CDR3 has 15 amino acids. The chain's CDR3 is CASSLGGQATDTQYF. CDR3 sequence (DNA): TGTGCCAGCAGCTTAGGGGGACAGGCTACAGATACGCAGTATTTT.

CDR3 residues: CASSPLGGETQYF. CDR3 DNA sequence: TGTGCCAGCAGCCCCCTGGGGGGAGAGACCCAGTACTTC. The chain employs TRBV7-9 and TRBJ2-5, with a possible D match to TRBD2 (6 bases). The CDR3 consists of 13 residues. Germline CDR1 reads SEHNR; CDR2 reads FQNEAQ (reference sequence). V lost 5 bases to trimming and J lost 4 bases, with 11 bases between them.

The V and J genes are TRBV4-3 and TRBJ1-2, with D uncertain. Trimming took off 1 base at V and 8 bases at J, with 14 bases between the two ends. Germline values: CDR1 LGHNA, CDR2 YSLEER. This CDR3 spans 14 amino acids. For the CDR3, the DNA is TGCGCCAGCAGCCAAGGGGCAGGCTCCTGGGGCTACACCTTC. Translation gives CASSQGAGSWGYTF.

This chain joins TRBV18 and TRBJ1-1; possibly TRBD1 for D (5 bases). CDR1 KGHSH and CDR2 LQKENI come from the germline V gene. V was shortened by 4 bases and J by 5 bases, with 17 bases between the two germline ends. This CDR3 region has 15 residues. CDR3 loop: CASSLKGVKGTEAFF. The CDR3 DNA follows: TGTGCCAGCTCACTCAAAGGGGTGAAGGGAACTGAAGCTTTCTTT.

This chain uses TRBV5-1 with TRBJ2-2, with D maybe TRBD1 (5 bases). V shed 0 bases and J shed 2 bases, with 8 bases lying between them. Per germline, CDR1 SGHRS and CDR2 YFSETQ. This CDR3 is built from 15 residues. The chain's CDR3 is CASSLEGLNTGELFF. CDR3 in DNA: TGCGCCAGCAGCTTGGAGGGGCTAAACACCGGGGAGCTGTTTTTT.

This clone was observed a few times. The chain uses TRBV6-5 and TRBJ1-6; D might be TRBD1 (6 bases). Looked up from germline, CDR1 is MNHEY and CDR2 is SVGAGI. Trimming removed 6 bases at V and 6 bases at J, with 12 bases between. The CDR3 runs 14 residues. The CDR3 loop is CASRLDRTNSPLHF. The DNA of the CDR3 is TGTGCCAGCAGGCTTGACAGGACTAATTCACCCCTCCACTTT.